This TCR beta chain came from a study of T-cell memory formation after mild COVID-19. As for the study in general: TCR clustering was largely donor specific.

TCRdb independently ran MiXCR on the 5' RACE reads; one entry per CDR3 protein. The table lists some 320,000 distinct CDR3 sequences, approximately 15% of them singletons. Trimming cost V 4 bases and J 2 bases; bases outside gene matches: 7. CDR3 length: 17 residues. Germline lookup yields CDR1 SGHRS and CDR2 YFSETQ. This clonotype was detected a few times. Sequencing was done on a sample of PBMCs or a T cell subset sorted from them (not recorded which). The receptor was isolated from a man younger than 30 who had mild COVID-19 (a few samples of this study predate the infection). Cell type and time point are not known. The chain couples TRBV5-1 to TRBJ2-3; 13 bases line up with TRBD2. CDR3: CASSGGLAGQLTDTQYF. The CDR3 region has the DNA TGCGCCAGCAGCGGGGGACTAGCGGGGCAGCTCACAGATACGCAGTATTTT.